This TCR beta chain derives from a study of CD4 T cells in relation to SARS-CoV-2 and coronaviruses. Study-level information: Convalescent patients were fewer than ten males and 4 females; two were Hispanic.

V was pared by 0 bases and J by 0 bases, with 12 bases between. CDR1 is SEHNR, CDR2 FQNEAQ, per germline (reference sequence). The CDR3 covers 17 residues. In its sample, this clone was seen a few times. Antigen: not known. The protocol was immunoSEQ multiplex PCR, while the TCRdb copy is restricted to in-frame clones and leaves out a portion. The data contain about 36,000 clones, roughly 80% of them singletons. The sequence was obtained from an adult with COVID-19. The chain couples TRBV7-9 to TRBJ1-5; no clear D. Material: naive CD4+ T cells from PBMCs, cultured in vitro. Subset in this sample: naive CD4+ T cells isolated by negative enrichment. CDR3 sequence (DNA): TGTGCCAGCAGCTTAGCGACTGGGAGGGATAGCAATCAGCCCCAGCATTTT. This translates into CASSLATGRDSNQPQHF.